The 16 T cell receptor beta chains given below trace back to one sample, sequenced in a study of early T cells in non-severe SARS-CoV-2 infection. TCRdb redid the calling of the 5' RACE reads with MiXCR, one entry per CDR3 protein. The sample shows about 48,000 distinct CDR3 sequences, less than 15% of them seen only once. The sample consisted of whole blood. Receptor source: an adult who was a healthcare worker with PCR-confirmed SARS-CoV-2 infection or an uninfected control (not recorded which).

The V gene is TRBV28, the J gene TRBJ2-7; perhaps D is TRBD1 or TRBD2 (5 bases each). Germline lookup yields CDR1 MDHEN and CDR2 SYDVKM. The CDR3 contains 16 residues. Deletions cut 7 bases from V and 6 bases from J, with 25 bases between. The CDR3 nucleotides are TGTGCCAGCACCCCGAGAGGGTCCGGGGACCGACCCGAGCAGTACTTC. Translated, it gives CASTPRGSGDRPEQYF. The entire variable domain, with the rest obtained from reference TRBV28 and TRBJ2-7, is as follows: DVKVTQSSRYLVKRTGEKVFLECVQDMDHENMFWYRQDPGLGLRLIYFSYDVKMKEKGDIPEGYSVSREKKERFSLILESASTNQTSMYLCASTPRGSGDRPEQYFGPGTRLTVT.

This clonotype was counted many times. CDR3 DNA: TGTGCCAGCAGCTTGGTCGGGAGCACTGAAGCTTTCTTT. Protein: CASSLVGSTEAFF. This chain joins TRBV5-5 and TRBJ1-1, with D unresolved. The CDR3 is made up of 13 amino acids. Germline V gene sequence: CDR1 SGHKS, CDR2 YYEKEE (reference sequence). V lost 0 bases and J 4 bases, leaving 7 bases between the germline ends. Looking up the rest from reference TRBV5-5 and TRBJ1-1 gives the full variable domain: DAGVTQSPTHLIKTRGQQVTLRCSPISGHKSVSWYQQVLGQGPQFIFQYYEKEERGRGNFPDRFSARQFPNYSSELNVNALLLGDSALYLCASSLVGSTEAFFGQGTRLTVV.

V and J are TRBV3-1 and TRBJ2-7; D remains unclear. This CDR3 spans 14 amino acids. Germline CDR1 reads LGHDT; CDR2 reads YNNKEL (reference sequence). V dropped 1 base and J dropped 3 bases, with 10 bases sitting between them. CDR3 protein: CASSQVWGNYEQYF. The CDR3 coding sequence is TGTGCCAGCAGCCAAGTATGGGGAAACTACGAGCAGTACTTC.

The rearrangement links TRBV5-1 to TRBJ2-7; 8 bases are shared with TRBD2. V trimming: 3 bases; J trimming: 6 bases; junction bases outside the gene matches: 11. The germline CDR1 and CDR2 sequences are SGHRS and YFSETQ. There are 15 residues in the CDR3. In DNA, the CDR3 is TGCGCCAGCAGCTCCCTTGAACGACGGGAGGGCGAGCAGTACTTC. Its translation: CASSSLERREGEQYF.

In this sample, this clonotype turned up many times. The CDR3 loop is CSARDPGGDEQFF. The CDR3 bases are TGCAGTGCTAGAGATCCCGGGGGCGATGAGCAGTTCTTC. The rearrangement links TRBV20-1 to TRBJ2-1, with D possibly being TRBD1 or TRBD2 (6 bases each). Trimming left V 0 bases short and J 8 bases short, with 11 bases between. The CDR3 is 13 residues long. Germline lookup yields CDR1 DFQATT and CDR2 SNEGSKA (reference sequence).

V is TRBV18 and J is TRBJ2-5; perhaps TRBD2 as D (6 bases). Trimming took off 0 bases at V and 3 bases at J, with 8 bases between the two ends. The CDR3 is 14 residues long. CDR1 KGHSH and CDR2 LQKENI come from the germline V gene. The CDR3 here is CASSPPEGKETQYF. CDR3 sequence (DNA): TGTGCCAGCTCACCACCGGAGGGTAAAGAGACCCAGTACTTC.

The chain combines TRBV12-3 or TRBV12-4 with TRBJ1-1, with 8 bases matching TRBD1. This CDR3 has 12 residues. The V and J ends lost 1 base and 12 bases, in that order; junction bases with no gene match: 4. CDR3 nucleotides: TGTGCCAGCAGTTTAGAGGACAGGGAGTCTTTCTTT. Translated, it gives CASSLEDRESFF.

V is TRBV7-3 and J is TRBJ2-2; no definite D call. CDR1 is SGHTA and CDR2 is FQGTGA in the germline V gene. This CDR3 region has 16 residues. The V gene lost 5 bases and the J gene lost 1 base, with 14 bases spanning the gap. The CDR3 is CASSPLGSGNTGELFF. The CDR3 nucleotides are TGTGCCAGCAGCCCCCTGGGGTCGGGGAACACCGGGGAGCTGTTTTTT.

This chain links TRBV7-9 with TRBJ1-4; D gene ambiguous. V dropped 4 bases and J dropped 8 bases, with 8 bases sitting between them. The germline gives CDR1 SEHNR, CDR2 FQNEAQ (reference sequence). This CDR3 comprises 12 residues. CDR3 sequence: CASSSSFEKLFF. In DNA form, the CDR3 reads TGTGCCAGCAGCTCCTCATTCGAAAAACTGTTTTTT.

This clonotype was seen ten or more times. This chain joins TRBV12-3 or TRBV12-4 and TRBJ1-1; D is possibly TRBD1 (5 bases). V was pared by 0 bases and J by 3 bases, with 11 bases between. This CDR3 has 15 residues. The DNA of the CDR3 is TGTGCCAGCAGTTTAGCGTCGGGGGGTGACACTGAAGCTTTCTTT. Its translation: CASSLASGGDTEAFF.

In its sample, this clonotype was seen many times. The chain is built from TRBV7-8 and TRBJ2-7, with 7 bases fitting TRBD2. The CDR3 spans 15 residues. The trim removed 3 bases at V and 2 bases at J, leaving 7 bases unmatched. The germline CDR1 and CDR2 sequences are SGHVS and FQNEAQ. CDR3 bases: TGTGCCAGCAGCTTTGGAGCGGGGTTGACCTACGAGCAGTACTTC. Translation: CASSFGAGLTYEQYF.

V is TRBV7-3 and J is TRBJ1-1; the D gene is possibly TRBD1 (5 bases). CDR1 is SGHTA and CDR2 is FQGTGA in the germline V gene. Trimming cost V 6 bases and J 0 bases, with 14 bases left between them. The CDR3 has 15 residues. CDR3: CASRSDGTMNTEAFF. The CDR3 bases are TGTGCCAGCAGATCGGACGGGACCATGAACACTGAAGCTTTCTTT.

This chain connects TRBV7-6 to TRBJ2-1; 10 bases line up with TRBD2. The CDR3 is made up of 16 amino acids. V trimming: 2 bases; J trimming: 4 bases; junction bases outside the gene matches: 5. Germline CDR1 reads SGHVS; CDR2 reads FNYEAQ. The CDR3, as DNA: TGTGCCAGCAGCTTAATTGGAGCGGGGGGGTACAATGAGCAGTTCTTC. This gives the protein CASSLIGAGGYNEQFF.

This clonotype was seen a handful of times. This chain links TRBV5-5 with TRBJ1-1; TRBD1 is a possible D gene (5 bases). Germline assignment: CDR1 SGHKS and CDR2 YYEKEE (reference sequence). CDR3 length equals 14 residues. Deletions cut 4 bases from V and 7 bases from J, with 17 bases between. The CDR3 here is CASSPRPRGDEAFF. CDR3 DNA sequence: TGTGCCAGCAGCCCCCGCCCCCGAGGGGATGAAGCTTTCTTT.

This clonotype came up many times. The chain couples TRBV29-1 to TRBJ2-7; D not certain. The CDR3 has 12 residues. CDR1 and CDR2 from the germline V gene are SQVTM and ANQGSEA. The ends were cut back, 4 bases at V and 4 bases at J, with 11 bases in the middle. CDR3 DNA: TGCAGCGTTGGTGAGCCTGGTTACGAGCAGTACTTC. This sequence encodes CSVGEPGYEQYF.

The genes are TRBV28 and TRBJ2-3, with 7 bases matching TRBD1. J was trimmed by 2 bases and V by 6 bases; bases with no gene match: 8. CDR1 and CDR2 from the germline V gene are MDHEN and SYDVKM. The CDR3 loop spans 15 amino acids. The CDR3 sequence: CASSRTDRDTDTQYF. The CDR3 DNA sequence: TGTGCCAGCAGCCGCACCGACAGGGACACAGATACGCAGTATTTT.